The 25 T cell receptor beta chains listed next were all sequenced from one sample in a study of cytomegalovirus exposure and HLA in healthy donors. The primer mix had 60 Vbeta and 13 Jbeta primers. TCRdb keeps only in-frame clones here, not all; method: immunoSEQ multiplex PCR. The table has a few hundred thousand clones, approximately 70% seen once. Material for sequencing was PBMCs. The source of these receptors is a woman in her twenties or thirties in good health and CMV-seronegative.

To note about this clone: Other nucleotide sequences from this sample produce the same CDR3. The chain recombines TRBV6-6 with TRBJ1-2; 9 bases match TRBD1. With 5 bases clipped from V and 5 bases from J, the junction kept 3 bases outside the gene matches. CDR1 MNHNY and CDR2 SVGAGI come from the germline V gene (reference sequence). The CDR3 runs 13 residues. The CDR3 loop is CASSRGQGYGYTF. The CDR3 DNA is TGTGCCAGCAGTAGGGGACAGGGATATGGCTACACCTTC.

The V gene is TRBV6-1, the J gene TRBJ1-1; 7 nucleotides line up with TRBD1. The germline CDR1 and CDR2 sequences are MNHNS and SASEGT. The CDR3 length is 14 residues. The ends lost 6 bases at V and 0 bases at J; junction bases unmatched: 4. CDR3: CASSLQGMNTEAFF. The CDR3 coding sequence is TGTGCCAGCAGCCTACAGGGGATGAACACTGAAGCTTTCTTT.

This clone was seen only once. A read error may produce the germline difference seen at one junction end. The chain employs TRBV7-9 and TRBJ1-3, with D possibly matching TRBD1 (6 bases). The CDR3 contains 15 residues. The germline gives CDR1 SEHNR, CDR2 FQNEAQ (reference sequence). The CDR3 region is CSSRHEGGGKNTIYF. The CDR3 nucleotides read TGTTCCAGCAGGCATGAAGGTGGGGGCAAAAACACCATATATTTT.

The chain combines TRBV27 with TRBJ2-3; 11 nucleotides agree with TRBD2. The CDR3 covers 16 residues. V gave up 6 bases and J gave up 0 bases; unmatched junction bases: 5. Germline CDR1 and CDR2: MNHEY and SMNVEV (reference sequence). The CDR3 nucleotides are TGTGCCAGCAGGATGACTAGCGGGGTTAGCACAGATACGCAGTATTTT. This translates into CASRMTSGVSTDTQYF.

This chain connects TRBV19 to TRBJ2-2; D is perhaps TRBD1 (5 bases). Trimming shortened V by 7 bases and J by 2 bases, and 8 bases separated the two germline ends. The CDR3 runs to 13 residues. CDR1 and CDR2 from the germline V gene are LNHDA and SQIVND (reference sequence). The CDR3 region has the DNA TGTGCCAGTACGACAGCCAACACCGGGGAGCTGTTTTTT. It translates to CASTTANTGELFF.

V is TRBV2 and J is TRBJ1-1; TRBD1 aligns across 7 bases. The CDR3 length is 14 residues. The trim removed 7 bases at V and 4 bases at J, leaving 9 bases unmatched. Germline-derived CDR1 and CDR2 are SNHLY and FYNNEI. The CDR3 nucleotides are TGTGCCAGCATCGACAGGGAGTTAAGCACTGAAGCTTTCTTT. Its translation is CASIDRELSTEAFF.

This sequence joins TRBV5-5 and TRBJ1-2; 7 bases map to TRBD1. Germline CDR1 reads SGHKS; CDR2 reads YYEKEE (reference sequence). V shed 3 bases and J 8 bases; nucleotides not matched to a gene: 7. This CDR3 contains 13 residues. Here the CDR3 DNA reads TGTGCCAGCAGCTGGGGGACAGAAGGAGGCTACACCTTC. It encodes CASSWGTEGGYTF.

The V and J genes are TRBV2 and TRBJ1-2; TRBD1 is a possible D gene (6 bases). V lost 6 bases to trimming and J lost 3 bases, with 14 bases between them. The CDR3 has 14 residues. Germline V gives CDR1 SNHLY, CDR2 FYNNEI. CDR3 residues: CASRRTEGYYGYTF. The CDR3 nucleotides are TGTGCCAGCAGGAGGACAGAGGGATACTATGGCTACACCTTC. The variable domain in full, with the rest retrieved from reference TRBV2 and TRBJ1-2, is EPEVTQTPSHQVTQMGQEVILRCVPISNHLYFYWYRQILGQKVEFLVSFYNNEISEKSEIFDDQFSVERPDGSNFTLKIRSTKLEDSAMYFCASRRTEGYYGYTFGSGTRLTVV.

CDR3 amino acids: CATYGLAGYNEQFF. In DNA, the CDR3 is TGTGCCACCTACGGACTAGCGGGGTACAATGAGCAGTTCTTC. The chain is built from TRBV6-5 and TRBJ2-1; TRBD2 agrees at 12 bases. Germline CDR1 MNHEY, CDR2 SVGAGI. The ends lost 10 bases at V and 4 bases at J; junction bases unmatched: 5. There are 14 residues in the CDR3.

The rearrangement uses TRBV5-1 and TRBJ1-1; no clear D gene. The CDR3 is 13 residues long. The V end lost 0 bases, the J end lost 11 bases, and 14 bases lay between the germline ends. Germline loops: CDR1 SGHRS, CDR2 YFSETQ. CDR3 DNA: TGCGCCAGCAGCTTGGAAGGAGCTCAGAATGCTTTCTTT. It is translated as CASSLEGAQNAFF.

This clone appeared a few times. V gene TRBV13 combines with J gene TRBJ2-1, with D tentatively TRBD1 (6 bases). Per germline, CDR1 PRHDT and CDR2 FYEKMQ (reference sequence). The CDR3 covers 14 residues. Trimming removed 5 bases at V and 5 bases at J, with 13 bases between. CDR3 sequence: CASSPWTANNEQFF. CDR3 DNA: TGTGCCAGCAGCCCGTGGACAGCAAACAATGAGCAGTTCTTC.

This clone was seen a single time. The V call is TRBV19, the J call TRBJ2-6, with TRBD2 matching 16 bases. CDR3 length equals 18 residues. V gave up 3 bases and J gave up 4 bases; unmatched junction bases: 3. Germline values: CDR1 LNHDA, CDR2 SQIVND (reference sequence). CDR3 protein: CASSMGLAGGAGANVLTF. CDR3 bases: TGTGCCAGTAGTATGGGACTAGCGGGAGGGGCCGGGGCCAACGTCCTGACTTTC.

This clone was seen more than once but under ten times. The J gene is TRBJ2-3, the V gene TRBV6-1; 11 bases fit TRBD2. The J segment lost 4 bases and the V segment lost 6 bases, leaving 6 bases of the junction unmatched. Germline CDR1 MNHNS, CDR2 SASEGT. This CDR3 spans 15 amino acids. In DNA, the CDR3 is TGTGCCAGCAGACTAGCGGGAGAAATCGCAGATACGCAGTATTTT. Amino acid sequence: CASRLAGEIADTQYF.

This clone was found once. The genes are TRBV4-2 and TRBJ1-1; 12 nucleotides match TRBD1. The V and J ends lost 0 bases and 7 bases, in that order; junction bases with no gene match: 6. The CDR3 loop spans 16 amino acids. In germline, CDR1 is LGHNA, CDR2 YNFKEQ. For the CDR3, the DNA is TGTGCCAGCAGCCAAGAATGGGGACAGGGGGCACATGAAGCTTTCTTT. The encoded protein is CASSQEWGQGAHEAFF.

The CDR3 here is CAWSKTSGGTDTQYF. The CDR3 DNA sequence: TGTGCCTGGAGTAAGACTAGCGGAGGGACAGATACGCAGTATTTT. V and J are TRBV30 and TRBJ2-3, with 9 bases aligning to TRBD2. V was pared by 2 bases and J by 3 bases, with 6 bases of the junction left unmatched. In germline, CDR1 is GTSNPN, CDR2 SVGIG (reference sequence). This CDR3 contains 15 residues.

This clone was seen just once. The DNA for the CDR3 is TGTGCCAGCAGCTCAACGTACGCCGGGACAGTCTATGGCTACACCTTC. Protein sequence: CASSSTYAGTVYGYTF. This chain joins TRBV7-8 and TRBJ1-2; TRBD1 agrees at 7 bases. V lost 4 bases and J lost 4; bases outside the gene matches: 12. The germline CDR1 and CDR2 sequences are SGHVS and FQNEAQ. The CDR3 runs to 16 residues.

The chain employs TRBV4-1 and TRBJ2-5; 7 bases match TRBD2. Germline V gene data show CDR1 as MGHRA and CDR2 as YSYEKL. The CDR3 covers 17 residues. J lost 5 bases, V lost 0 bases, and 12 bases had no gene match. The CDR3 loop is CASSQDQSSGDLETQYF. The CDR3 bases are TGCGCCAGCAGCCAAGATCAGTCTAGCGGTGATCTTGAGACCCAGTACTTC.

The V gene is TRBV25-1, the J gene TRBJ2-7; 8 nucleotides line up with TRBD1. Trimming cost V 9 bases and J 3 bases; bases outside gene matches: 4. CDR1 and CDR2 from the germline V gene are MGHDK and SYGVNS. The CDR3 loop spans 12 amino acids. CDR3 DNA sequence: TGTGCCAGTCGACAGGGGCTCTACGAGCAGTACTTC. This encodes CASRQGLYEQYF.

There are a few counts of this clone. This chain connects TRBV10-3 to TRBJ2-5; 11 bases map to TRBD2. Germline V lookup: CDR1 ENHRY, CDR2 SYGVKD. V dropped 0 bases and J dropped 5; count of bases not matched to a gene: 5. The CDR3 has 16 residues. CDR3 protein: CAISESPPSGGETQYF. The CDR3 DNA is TGTGCCATCAGTGAGTCTCCCCCTAGCGGGGGGGAGACCCAGTACTTC.

The DNA of the CDR3 is TGTGCCAGCAGTTCCTTCCCACAGGGGAATAATTCACCCCTCCACTTT. Amino acid sequence: CASSSFPQGNNSPLHF. This chain joins TRBV27 and TRBJ1-6; 7 positions agree with TRBD1. The CDR3 loop spans 16 amino acids. The V gene's germline CDR1 is MNHEY and CDR2 SMNVEV (reference sequence). The V gene end was trimmed by 4 bases and the J gene end by 5 bases; junction bases not matched to a gene: 8.

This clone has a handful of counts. CDR3 in amino acids: CASRGGTGDEQFF. CDR3 coding DNA: TGTGCCAGTAGAGGAGGGACTGGGGATGAGCAGTTCTTC. The chain is built from TRBV19 and TRBJ2-1; possibly TRBD2 for D (6 bases). The CDR3 has 13 amino acids. V gave up 6 bases and J gave up 8 bases, with 14 bases separating them. Germline V gene lookup returns CDR1 LNHDA and CDR2 SQIVND (reference sequence).

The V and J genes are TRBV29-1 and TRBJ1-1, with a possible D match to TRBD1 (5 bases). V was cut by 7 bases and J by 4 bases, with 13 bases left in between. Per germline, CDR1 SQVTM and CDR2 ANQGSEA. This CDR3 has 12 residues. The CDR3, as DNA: TGCAGCGCGGACCCTAGGGGCACTGAAGCTTTCTTT. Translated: CSADPRGTEAFF.

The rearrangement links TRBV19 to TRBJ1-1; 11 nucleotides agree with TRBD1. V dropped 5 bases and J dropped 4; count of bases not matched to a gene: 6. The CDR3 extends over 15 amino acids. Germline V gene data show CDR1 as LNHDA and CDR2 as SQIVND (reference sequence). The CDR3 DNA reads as TGTGCCAGTAGTGTGGCCGGGACAGGGGGCACTGAAGCTTTCTTT. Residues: CASSVAGTGGTEAFF.

CDR3 protein: CASSQTGQGRTNTEAFF. The CDR3 DNA follows: TGCGCCAGCAGCCAAACCGGACAGGGGAGGACGAACACTGAAGCTTTCTTT. The chain has TRBV4-1 and TRBJ1-1, with TRBD1 identical over 9 bases. In germline, CDR1 is MGHRA, CDR2 YSYEKL. Trimming cost V 2 bases and J 1 base; bases outside gene matches: 8. The CDR3 is made up of 17 amino acids.

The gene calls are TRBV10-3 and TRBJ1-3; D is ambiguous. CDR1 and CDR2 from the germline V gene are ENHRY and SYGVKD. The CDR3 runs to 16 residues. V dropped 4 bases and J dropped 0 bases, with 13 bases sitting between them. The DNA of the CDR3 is TGTGCCATCAGTGGGAGGCATCCGATCTCTGGAAACACCATATATTTT. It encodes CAISGRHPISGNTIYF.